Each of the 32 T cell receptor beta chains below was sequenced from the same sample in a study of a mutant IDH1 vaccine in newly diagnosed glioma. Here immunoSEQ multiplex PCR was the method, and the copy in TCRdb shows in-frame clones only, minus some. This sample has roughly 35,000 clones, with less than 90% found just once. The time point: baseline, week 1 (first vaccination visit). Regarding treatment: pre-vaccination baseline after standard-of-care therapy. Sequenced here: PBMCs, sampled from a glioma patient treated with radiotherapy, temozolomide or both. Every receptor here comes from a woman aged 40 to 50 with glioma.

The genes are TRBV2 and TRBJ1-3, with D possibly matching TRBD1 (5 bases). CDR3 size: 14 residues. The germline V gene encodes CDR1 SNHLY and CDR2 FYNNEI. V shed 4 bases and J shed 4 bases, with 11 bases lying between them. CDR3 residues: CASSGEGIGNTIYF. In DNA, the CDR3 is TGTGCCAGCAGTGGTGAGGGGATCGGAAACACCATATATTTT.

This chain joins TRBV10-3 and TRBJ2-7; 12 bases are shared with TRBD2. Germline lookup yields CDR1 ENHRY and CDR2 SYGVKD. The V gene end was trimmed by 1 base and the J gene end by 7 bases; junction bases not matched to a gene: 11. This CDR3 has 17 residues. CDR3 nucleotide sequence: TGTGCCATCAGTGAGTGGGGGCTAGCGGGAGGGCCGGTGGAGCAGTACTTC. Its protein is CAISEWGLAGGPVEQYF.

The chain recombines TRBV1 with TRBJ2-7; the D call TRBD2 from the table was never checked on the DNA. TRBV1 is a listed pseudogene. This CDR3 contains 17 residues. The CDR3 nucleotides read TGCACCCTACCGGGGGGGACTAGCGGGAGCGGGGGTTACGAGCAGTACTTC. It translates to CTLPGGTSGSGGYEQYF.

This chain joins TRBV10-3 and TRBJ1-2; D gene ambiguous. There are 14 residues in the CDR3. Trimming removed 0 bases at V and 8 bases at J, with 13 bases between. The germline gives CDR1 ENHRY, CDR2 SYGVKD. In nucleotides, the CDR3 is TGTGCCATCAGTGAGTCCTTCACCACTCAGGGCTACACCTTC. Protein sequence: CAISESFTTQGYTF.

The chain employs TRBV7-2 and TRBJ1-1; D is undetermined. The CDR3 consists of 15 residues. CDR1 is SGHTA, CDR2 FQGNSA, per germline. Trimming removed 3 bases from V and 1 base from J, with 12 bases in between. CDR3 protein: CASSFSPNPNTEAFF. The CDR3 DNA reads TGTGCCAGCAGCTTCTCACCCAACCCGAACACTGAAGCTTTCTTT.

About this clone: The same CDR3 is also encoded by other DNA sequences in this sample. The chain carries TRBV5-1 and TRBJ2-7; no clear D. Germline CDR1 reads SGHRS; CDR2 reads YFSETQ. V lost 4 bases and J 0 bases, leaving 5 bases between the germline ends. This CDR3 contains 12 residues. The CDR3 is CASSLSSYEQYF. Here the CDR3 DNA reads TGCGCCAGCAGCCTGAGCTCCTACGAGCAGTACTTC.

This chain links TRBV4-1 with TRBJ2-3; D not resolved. Germline-derived CDR1 and CDR2 are MGHRA and YSYEKL. Trimming stripped 4 bases from V and 0 bases from J, with 11 bases between. The CDR3 length is 15 residues. The CDR3 nucleotides read TGCGCCAGCAGCCCCCGGGCCGGTAGCACAGATACGCAGTATTTT. Its protein product is CASSPRAGSTDTQYF.

The chain uses TRBV2 and TRBJ1-1; D possibly corresponds to TRBD1 (5 bases). V shed 5 bases and J shed 11 bases, with 12 bases lying between them. The CDR3 spans 11 residues. Germline V gene data show CDR1 as SNHLY and CDR2 as FYNNEI. The CDR3 coding sequence is TGTGCCAGCAGTAACAGGAACTTGGCTTTCTTT. The encoded protein is CASSNRNLAFF.

V gene TRBV9 combines with J gene TRBJ2-7, with TRBD1 identical over 10 bases. The CDR3 totals 15 residues. V trimming: 0 bases; J trimming: 3 bases; junction bases outside the gene matches: 3. The V gene's germline CDR1 is SGDLS and CDR2 YYNGEE. The CDR3 nucleotides read TGTGCCAGCAGCGTAGGGACAGGGGGTTTCTACGAGCAGTACTTC. Protein product: CASSVGTGGFYEQYF.

The chain recombines TRBV4-3 with TRBJ2-2, with 14 nucleotides matching TRBD2. There are 19 residues in the CDR3. Germline assignment: CDR1 LGHNA and CDR2 YSLEER. Germline trimming cut 8 bases from V and 0 bases from J; bases unmatched to any gene: 11. The CDR3 region is CASAGGGLAGGTNTGELFF. The CDR3 DNA reads as TGCGCCAGCGCCGGGGGAGGACTAGCGGGGGGAACGAACACCGGGGAGCTGTTTTTT.

This clone is a singleton in its sample. V is TRBV15 and J is TRBJ2-7; TRBD2 matches at 8 bases. The CDR3 spans 14 residues. Germline CDR1 and CDR2: LNHNV and YYDKDF (reference sequence). The V segment lost 3 bases and the J segment 2 bases; nucleotides outside the gene matches: 3. The CDR3 DNA sequence: TGTGCCACCAGCAGCGAGGGACTAGCCTACGAGCAGTACTTC. As protein: CATSSEGLAYEQYF. Complete variable domain (other parts from reference TRBV15 and TRBJ2-7): DAMVIQNPRYQVTQFGKPVTLSCSQTLNHNVMYWYQQKSSQAPKLLFHYYDKDFNNEADTPDNFQSRRPNTSFCFLDIRSPGLGDTAMYLCATSSEGLAYEQYFGPGTRLTVT.

The rearrangement uses TRBV14 and TRBJ1-2, with D uncertain. The CDR3 runs to 12 residues. Germline V gene sequence: CDR1 SGHDN, CDR2 FVKESK. Trimming removed 3 bases from V and 2 bases from J, with 4 bases in between. The CDR3 sequence: CASSQGNYGYTF. In nucleotides, the CDR3 is TGTGCCAGCAGCCAGGGGAACTATGGCTACACCTTC. Filled out from reference TRBV14 and TRBJ1-2, the complete variable domain reads EAGVTQFPSHSVIEKGQTVTLRCDPISGHDNLYWYRRVMGKEIKFLLHFVKESKQDESGMPNNRFLAERTGGTYSTLKVQPAELEDSGVYFCASSQGNYGYTFGSGTRLTVV.

CDR3 bases: TGTGCCAGCAGCTTGGGTGTACGTTGGACAGGGGGGACAGATACGCAGTATTTT. It specifies CASSLGVRWTGGTDTQYF. J is TRBJ2-3 and V is TRBV5-4, with 10 bases aligning to TRBD1. This CDR3 region has 18 residues. Germline CDR1 and CDR2: SGHNT and YYREEE (reference sequence). Losses at the gene ends were 0 bases for V and 3 bases for J; bases not matched to a gene: 10.

The chain couples TRBV6-5 to TRBJ1-1; D gene ambiguous. The CDR3 is made up of 13 amino acids. Germline CDR1 is MNHEY and CDR2 is SVGAGI. V was clipped by 1 base and J by 0 bases, with 3 bases between them. In nucleotides, the CDR3 is TGTGCCAGCAGTTACTTAGTGAACACTGAAGCTTTCTTT. Its protein product is CASSYLVNTEAFF.

The genes are TRBV6-1 and TRBJ2-1, with 8 bases lining up with TRBD1. CDR3 length: 19 amino acids. Germline V gene lookup returns CDR1 MNHNS and CDR2 SASEGT. The V segment lost 3 bases and the J segment 1 base; nucleotides outside the gene matches: 14. The DNA of the CDR3 is TGTGCCAGCAGTGAGTTGGGGACAGGTGGTGTGGGGTCCTACAATGAGCAGTTCTTC. Translated: CASSELGTGGVGSYNEQFF.

The genes are TRBV30 and TRBJ1-1; weak D call: TRBD1 (5 bases). V lost 0 bases, J lost 1 base, and 18 bases lay in between. The germline CDR1 and CDR2 sequences are GTSNPN and SVGIG (reference sequence). CDR3 length equals 17 residues. This CDR3 reads CAWSVKGAGRPNTEAFF. The CDR3 DNA reads as TGTGCCTGGAGTGTAAAAGGGGCGGGACGGCCGAACACTGAAGCTTTCTTT.

The J gene is TRBJ2-5, the V gene TRBV30; D might be TRBD2 (7 bases). The CDR3 spans 14 residues. The germline gives CDR1 GTSNPN, CDR2 SVGIG (reference sequence). V was shortened by 2 bases and J by 5 bases, with 15 bases between the two germline ends. Here the CDR3 DNA reads TGTGCCTGGAGTTTCGGGGGGCGCAAGGAGACCCAGTACTTC. Translation: CAWSFGGRKETQYF.

The chain joins TRBV6-1 to TRBJ1-5; unclear D gene. V lost 3 bases and J 7 bases, leaving 19 bases between the germline ends. The germline CDR1 and CDR2 sequences are MNHNS and SASEGT. The CDR3 is made up of 16 amino acids. CDR3 nucleotide sequence: TGTGCCAGCAGTGACAGCATCCCCTCCGCGGGCCAGCCCCAGCATTTT. Translated, it gives CASSDSIPSAGQPQHF.

The chain combines TRBV6-6 with TRBJ1-5; 11 bases are shared with TRBD1. The CDR3 is 16 amino acids. Unmatched junction bases numbered 8, after V lost 6 bases and J lost 4 bases. Germline V lookup: CDR1 MNHNY, CDR2 SVGAGI (reference sequence). CDR3 in amino acids: CASSPNRDRGNQPQHF. CDR3 nucleotide sequence: TGTGCCAGCAGCCCAAACCGGGACAGGGGGAATCAGCCCCAGCATTTT.

The chain couples TRBV28 to TRBJ2-7, with 7 bases identical to TRBD1. Losses at the gene ends were 7 bases for V and 5 bases for J; bases not matched to a gene: 5. From germline, CDR1 is MDHEN and CDR2 SYDVKM. This CDR3 comprises 12 residues. CDR3 DNA: TGTGCCAGCACCACACAGGGGCACGAGCAGTACTTC. Translation: CASTTQGHEQYF.

CDR3 sequence (DNA): TGCGCCAGCAGCTTGGGGGGGGGCCCCACTGAAGCTTTCTTT. Translation gives CASSLGGGPTEAFF. The chain is built from TRBV5-1 and TRBJ1-1; maybe TRBD1 (6 bases). V was shortened by 0 bases and J by 4 bases, with 10 bases between the two germline ends. The CDR3 has 14 amino acids. Germline CDR1 and CDR2: SGHRS and YFSETQ. The entire variable domain, with the rest obtained from reference TRBV5-1 and TRBJ1-1, is as follows: KAGVTQTPRYLIKTRGQQVTLSCSPISGHRSVSWYQQTPGQGLQFLFEYFSETQRNKGNFPGRFSGRQFSNSRSEMNVSTLELGDSALYLCASSLGGGPTEAFFGQGTRLTVV.

CDR3 protein: CASSPDRGRTEAFF. CDR3 nucleotide sequence: TGTGCCAGCAGTCCCGACAGGGGGCGAACTGAAGCTTTCTTT. The chain combines TRBV6-5 with TRBJ1-1; 10 positions match TRBD1. The CDR3 totals 14 residues. V dropped 5 bases and J dropped 5; count of bases not matched to a gene: 5. The germline gives CDR1 MNHEY, CDR2 SVGAGI.

This chain joins TRBV6-6 and TRBJ2-3; 8 bases align to TRBD2. The CDR3 totals 14 residues. In germline, CDR1 is MNHNY, CDR2 SVGAGI (reference sequence). Trimming took 7 bases from V and 2 from J; bases not matched to a gene: 5. The CDR3 sequence is CASIPGRATDTQYF. Written as DNA, the CDR3 is TGTGCCAGCATCCCCGGGAGGGCCACAGATACGCAGTATTTT.

The V gene is TRBV11-1, the J gene TRBJ1-3; a possible D gene is TRBD1 (5 bases). V lost 7 bases, J lost 2 bases, and 9 bases lay in between. Germline-derived CDR1 and CDR2 are SGHAT and FQDESV (reference sequence). The CDR3 consists of 13 residues. CDR3 protein: CASTRETGNTIYF. The CDR3 coding sequence is TGTGCCAGCACCAGGGAAACTGGAAACACCATATATTTT. The complete variable domain, with remaining parts taken from reference TRBV11-1 and TRBJ1-3, reads EAEVAQSPRYKITEKSQAVAFWCDPISGHATLYWYRQILGQGPELLVQFQDESVVDDSQLPKDRFSAERLKGVDSTLKIQPAELGDSAMYLCASTRETGNTIYFGEGSWLTVV.

V and J are TRBV9 and TRBJ1-2; D gene ambiguous. Germline-derived CDR1 and CDR2 are SGDLS and YYNGEE. Trimming left V 2 bases short and J 3 bases short, with 8 bases between. The CDR3 extends over 13 amino acids. This CDR3 is CASSVHTHYGYTF. The DNA of the CDR3 is TGTGCCAGCAGCGTCCACACGCACTATGGCTACACCTTC.

The J gene is TRBJ2-7, the V gene TRBV18; 7 positions agree with TRBD1. Trimming took 0 bases from V and 3 from J; bases not matched to a gene: 2. CDR1 is KGHSH and CDR2 is LQKENI in the germline V gene. The CDR3 length is 14 residues. In DNA form, the CDR3 reads TGTGCCAGCTCACCACCCCGGGACAGCTACGAGCAGTACTTC. As protein: CASSPPRDSYEQYF.

The rearrangement uses TRBV7-2 and TRBJ2-5; TRBD2 matches 12 bases. Per germline, CDR1 SGHTA and CDR2 FQGNSA. V lost 1 base and J lost 7; bases outside the gene matches: 7. The CDR3 length is 16 residues. CDR3 in DNA: TGTGCCAGCAGCTTAGTTACTAGCGGGAGGTGGGGGACCCAGTACTTC. Amino acid sequence: CASSLVTSGRWGTQYF.

The rearrangement joins TRBV28 to TRBJ2-3, with no clear D. Germline V lookup: CDR1 MDHEN, CDR2 SYDVKM. There are 15 residues in the CDR3. Deletions cut 11 bases from V and 6 bases from J, with 24 bases between. CDR3 residues: CAASDSPPNKDTQYF. CDR3 DNA: TGTGCCGCCTCGGATTCACCACCAAATAAGGATACGCAGTATTTT.

The V gene is TRBV15, the J gene TRBJ1-5, with D perhaps TRBD1 (6 bases). The V gene lost 2 bases and the J gene lost 5 bases, with 13 bases spanning the gap. Germline lookup yields CDR1 LNHNV and CDR2 YYDKDF (reference sequence). The CDR3 is 15 amino acids. The CDR3 DNA sequence: TGTGCCACCAGCAGACCCGGGGACACTTATCAGCCCCAGCATTTT. This sequence encodes CATSRPGDTYQPQHF.

V and J are TRBV6-5 and TRBJ1-1, with D hard to call. This CDR3 comprises 13 residues. The germline V gene has CDR1 MNHEY and CDR2 SVGAGI. Trimming shortened V by 7 bases and J by 1 base, and 10 bases separated the two germline ends. This chain's CDR3 is CASMLTGNTEAFF. CDR3 DNA sequence: TGTGCCAGCATGCTGACGGGGAACACTGAAGCTTTCTTT.

The chain joins TRBV19 to TRBJ1-5; D perhaps matches TRBD1 (5 bases). The CDR3 sequence is 17 residues long. Germline CDR1 LNHDA, CDR2 SQIVND (reference sequence). V lost 4 bases and J lost 0, with 16 bases in between. The CDR3 coding sequence is TGTGCCAGTAGTAGCGAACAGGACCTGTATAGCAATCAGCCCCAGCATTTT. The encoded protein is CASSSEQDLYSNQPQHF.

The CDR3 loop reads CASIERTGSEKLFF. DNA of the CDR3: TGTGCCAGCATCGAGAGGACAGGGAGTGAAAAACTGTTTTTT. V gene TRBV2 combines with J gene TRBJ1-4; 8 bases align to TRBD1. Germline assignment: CDR1 SNHLY and CDR2 FYNNEI. V lost 7 bases and J lost 7; bases outside the gene matches: 8. The CDR3 has 14 amino acids.